The 9 T cell receptor beta chains below come from one sample, sequenced in a study of control samples from healthy donors and cancer patients. Profiling relied on immunoSEQ multiplex PCR, and the TCRdb table lists in-frame clones only, not all of them. The sample gives 150,000 or so clones, roughly 93% of which show up once; more than 5% is in the top ten. Sequenced sample: blood. The receptors originated from a man aged 18 to 29 in good health.

V and J are TRBV30 and TRBJ1-1; D gene unclear. The CDR3 consists of 16 residues. Trimming took 2 bases from V and 0 from J, leaving 16 bases between them. In germline, CDR1 is GTSNPN, CDR2 SVGIG (reference sequence). This CDR3 reads CAWSRPSGWVNTEAFF. The DNA for the CDR3 is TGTGCCTGGAGTCGGCCCTCCGGATGGGTGAACACTGAAGCTTTCTTT.

The genes are TRBV19 and TRBJ2-2; 8 bases line up with TRBD2. Germline CDR1 is LNHDA and CDR2 is SQIVND (reference sequence). This CDR3 is built from 16 residues. Trimming cost V 5 bases and J 5 bases; bases outside gene matches: 10. The CDR3 is CASSLRSSGLTGELFF. CDR3 coding DNA: TGTGCCAGTAGTTTAAGGTCTAGCGGGCTAACCGGGGAGCTGTTTTTT. The full variable domain, rest sourced from reference TRBV19 and TRBJ2-2, is DGGITQSPKYLFRKEGQNVTLSCEQNLNHDAMYWYRQDPGQGLRLIYYSQIVNDFQKGDIAEGYSVSREKKESFPLTVTSAQKNPTAFYLCASSLRSSGLTGELFFGEGSRLTVL.

V is TRBV9 and J is TRBJ1-6, with D hard to call. Germline V lookup: CDR1 SGDLS, CDR2 YYNGEE. V lost 0 bases and J lost 9, with 13 bases in between. This CDR3 is 15 amino acids long. The CDR3 reads CASSVAGPSLSPLHF. For the CDR3, the DNA is TGTGCCAGCAGCGTAGCCGGGCCGAGTCTTTCACCCCTCCACTTT. The whole variable domain, filled in from reference TRBV9 and TRBJ1-6, reads DSGVTQTPKHLITATGQRVTLRCSPRSGDLSVYWYQQSLDQGLQFLIQYYNGEERAKGNILERFSAQQFPDLHSELNLSSLELGDSALYFCASSVAGPSLSPLHFGNGTRLTVT.

J is TRBJ2-6 and V is TRBV5-1, with a weak D call TRBD1 (6 bases). The V end was cut by 0 bases, the J end by 3 bases, with 19 bases between. The CDR3 is 19 residues long. Germline CDR1 is SGHRS and CDR2 is YFSETQ. The CDR3 DNA follows: TGCGCCAGCAGCTTGGTCATTGGGGGCAGGTCGGGTGGGGCCAACGTCCTGACTTTC. Encoded protein: CASSLVIGGRSGGANVLTF.

The CDR3 DNA sequence: TGTGCCAGCAGTTTATCGGACAGGGGAACCCCTCGGGCAGAGACCCAGTACTTC. It specifies CASSLSDRGTPRAETQYF. The chain combines TRBV27 with TRBJ2-5; 9 bases agree with TRBD1. The V gene end was trimmed by 0 bases and the J gene end by 4 bases; junction bases not matched to a gene: 12. This CDR3 spans 18 amino acids. CDR1 and CDR2 (germline): MNHEY, SMNVEV (reference sequence).

The genes are TRBV4-3 and TRBJ2-2; perhaps TRBD2 as D (5 bases). V was shortened by 2 bases and J by 4 bases, with 11 bases between the two germline ends. This CDR3 has 15 amino acids. Per germline, CDR1 LGHNA and CDR2 YSLEER. DNA of the CDR3: TGCGCCAGCAGCCAAAGAGGCGAGGGCACCGGGGAGCTGTTTTTT. Translated, it gives CASSQRGEGTGELFF.

The table lists this clone with a count of one. The rearrangement links TRBV12-3 or TRBV12-4 to TRBJ2-3; D perhaps matches TRBD2 (5 bases). Trimming took 2 bases from V and 6 from J, leaving 9 bases between them. The CDR3 runs 13 residues. The CDR3 spells CASSLSGSDTQYF. DNA of the CDR3: TGTGCCAGCAGTTTATCGGGGAGCGATACGCAGTATTTT.

The genes are TRBV13 and TRBJ1-1; 8 bases are shared with TRBD1. The CDR3 is made up of 13 amino acids. V shed 1 base and J 7 bases; nucleotides not matched to a gene: 2. From germline, CDR1 is PRHDT and CDR2 FYEKMQ (reference sequence). The CDR3 region has the DNA TGTGCCAGCAGCTTAGTAACAGGGGGTGAAGCTTTCTTT. Translated: CASSLVTGGEAFF.

This clone occurred a few times. The DNA for the CDR3 is TGTGCCAGCAGCGTAGGCTACACAGATACGCAGTATTTT. Translation gives CASSVGYTDTQYF. V gene TRBV9 combines with J gene TRBJ2-3; the D is unclear. Trimming cost V 0 bases and J 2 bases, with 4 bases left between them. The germline gives CDR1 SGDLS, CDR2 YYNGEE. The length of the CDR3 is 13 residues.